Following are 14 T cell receptor beta chains from one sample sequenced in a study of cytomegalovirus exposure and HLA in healthy donors. This PCR relied on a set of 60 Vbeta primers and 13 Jbeta primers. The method was immunoSEQ multiplex PCR; TCRdb's version includes in-frame clones alone and lacks a portion of them. The profile covers around 200,000 clones, with about 80% appearing a single time and approximately 10% taken by the ten largest. Material for sequencing was PBMCs. These receptors were obtained from a woman between 45 and 65 years old in good health and CMV-seropositive.

The V gene is TRBV18, the J gene TRBJ1-1; TRBD1 might be the D (5 bases). This CDR3 region has 14 residues. Germline-derived CDR1 and CDR2 are KGHSH and LQKENI. V lost 3 bases, J lost 2 bases, and 10 bases lay in between. The CDR3 reads CASSPIGDNTEAFF. CDR3 DNA sequence: TGTGCCAGCTCACCTATAGGGGATAACACTGAAGCTTTCTTT.

The rearrangement links TRBV11-2 to TRBJ2-1; possibly TRBD2 for D (5 bases). The CDR3 has 12 amino acids. Germline loops: CDR1 SGHAT, CDR2 FQNNGV. Trimming removed 5 bases at V and 8 bases at J, with 10 bases between. Written as DNA, the CDR3 is TGTGCCAGCAGCGGCCTAGCAGATGAGCAGTTCTTC. Its protein is CASSGLADEQFF.

A remark on this clone: A junction end diverges from the germline sequence, so it may reflect a read error. The chain links TRBV6-1 to TRBJ1-5, with 7 bases matching TRBD1. Germline V gives CDR1 MNHNS, CDR2 SASEGT. The CDR3 extends over 18 amino acids. The CDR3 here is CASTERGQRAISNQPQHF. The CDR3 DNA reads TGTGCCAGCACTGAAAGGGGACAGAGAGCCATTAGCAATCAGCCCCAGCATTTT.

The V and J genes are TRBV29-1 and TRBJ1-6; no clear D. The CDR3 is 12 amino acids. V gave up 4 bases and J gave up 9 bases, with 10 bases separating them. Germline CDR1 is SQVTM and CDR2 is ANQGSEA. Here the CDR3 DNA reads TGCAGCGTTGGATCCCCGGGTTCACCCCTCCACTTT. Encoded protein: CSVGSPGSPLHF.

The chain uses TRBV5-8 and TRBJ2-4; 9 bases fit TRBD2. This CDR3 comprises 14 residues. From germline, CDR1 is SGHTS and CDR2 YDEGEE. V shed 1 base, J shed 8 bases, and the junction held 4 bases outside the gene matches. As DNA, the CDR3 is TGTGCCAGCAGCTTGTCTAGCGGGGAGGACATTCAGTACTTC. This sequence encodes CASSLSSGEDIQYF.

The chain joins TRBV5-1 to TRBJ2-5; possible D gene TRBD2, 6 bases. Germline CDR1 reads SGHRS; CDR2 reads YFSETQ. The CDR3 length is 15 residues. V lost 1 base to trimming and J lost 2 bases, with 12 bases between them. In DNA form, the CDR3 reads TGCGCCAGCAGCTTGCGCGGGGTGATACAAGAGACCCAGTACTTC. As protein: CASSLRGVIQETQYF.

The chain uses TRBV21-1 and TRBJ1-1; the D call of TRBD1 is as the table states it, not checked on the DNA. TRBV21-1 is tagged as a pseudogene. The CDR3 contains 15 residues. The CDR3 protein is CASNVTVLMNTEAFF. CDR3 nucleotides: TGTGCCAGCAACGTGACAGTACTGATGAACACTGAAGCTTTCTTT.

The chain uses TRBV7-3 and TRBJ1-2, with a weak D call TRBD1 (5 bases). This CDR3 contains 18 residues. With 5 bases removed from V and 2 bases from J, the gap between germline ends came to 24 bases. Germline CDR1 is SGHTA and CDR2 is FQGTGA. Written as DNA, the CDR3 is TGTGCCAGCAGCCCCGGGGGTGGGGGTTCCGAAGGGAACTATGGCTACACCTTC. This translates into CASSPGGGGSEGNYGYTF.

The chain joins TRBV18 to TRBJ1-3; possibly TRBD1 for D (5 bases). Trimming took 3 bases from V and 4 from J, leaving 13 bases between them. From germline, CDR1 is KGHSH and CDR2 LQKENI. The CDR3 is 15 amino acids. The CDR3 region has the DNA TGTGCCAGCTCACCGAGGAGGGGAGAAGGAAACACCATATATTTT. This translates into CASSPRRGEGNTIYF.

The CDR3 loop reads CASSLLGQGLPQHF. CDR3 in DNA: TGTGCCAGCAGTTTACTGGGACAGGGTCTGCCCCAGCATTTT. The J gene is TRBJ1-5, the V gene TRBV28, with 9 bases matching TRBD1. Trimming at V came to 2 bases and at J to 9 bases, leaving 5 bases not matched to a gene. From germline, CDR1 is MDHEN and CDR2 SYDVKM. The CDR3 spans 14 residues.

The chain links TRBV7-2 to TRBJ2-7, with D uncertain. Germline lookup yields CDR1 SGHTA and CDR2 FQGNSA. CDR3 length: 13 residues. Trimming pared 1 base from V and 2 bases from J, leaving 6 bases between. The CDR3 loop is CASSLVATYEQYF. Written as DNA, the CDR3 is TGTGCCAGCAGCTTAGTGGCAACCTACGAGCAGTACTTC.

This clone appeared a few times. The chain carries TRBV27 and TRBJ1-4, with 8 bases lining up with TRBD1. Germline V CDR1 and CDR2: MNHEY, SMNVEV (reference sequence). Trimming at V came to 6 bases and at J to 6 bases, leaving 6 bases not matched to a gene. The CDR3 consists of 14 residues. The CDR3 here is CASRATGADEKLFF. The CDR3 coding sequence is TGTGCCAGCAGGGCGACAGGGGCAGATGAAAAACTGTTTTTT. Combining the CDR3 with reference TRBV27 and TRBJ1-4 gives the whole variable domain EAQVTQNPRYLITVTGKKLTVTCSQNMNHEYMSWYRQDPGLGLRQIYYSMNVEVTDKGDVPEGYKVSRKEKRNFPLILESPSPNQTSLYFCASRATGADEKLFFGSGTQLSVL.

This chain uses TRBV2 with TRBJ1-3, with TRBD1 matching over 7 bases. The V segment lost 7 bases and the J segment 0 bases; nucleotides outside the gene matches: 6. The CDR3 is 15 amino acids. Germline loops: CDR1 SNHLY, CDR2 FYNNEI. CDR3 nucleotides: TGTGCCAGCACCCGGGACAGAGCCTCTGGAAACACCATATATTTT. Its translation is CASTRDRASGNTIYF.

For this clone: One junction end disagrees with the germline gene, perhaps due to a read error. The chain couples TRBV2 to TRBJ1-5; a possible D gene is TRBD1 (6 bases). The CDR3 has 15 amino acids. Germline V gene data show CDR1 as SNHLY and CDR2 as FYNNEI. The CDR3 region has the DNA TGTGCCAGCTCCGGGGGGGACACGCAATATCAGTCCCAGCATTTT. This codes for CASSGGDTQYQSQHF.